This TCR beta chain was found in a study of tumor-infiltrating lymphocytes in primary liver carcinoma. As for the study in general: Tumors were stage T1-T3 N0M0, about 4 to 11 cm across. Findings and limits, study-wide: Lesser overlap characterized tumor-adjacent and tumor-blood pairs relative to tumor region pairs.

Both blood RNA, taken from unsorted whole blood, and germline DNA were extracted. Patients were chronically HBV-infected and treatment-naive. What was collected before surgery was approximately 3.8 milliliters of peripheral blood. A primer in the constant region served to generate TCR beta cDNA from 450 to 600 ng of total RNA. Investigators got TCR beta libraries out of three nested multiplex PCR rounds, done with slightly modified ARM-PCR. One entry per CDR3 protein results from TCRdb running MiXCR on the multiplex PCR reads. The sample contains 300,000 to 400,000 distinct CDR3 sequences, 65% of which appear only once. This clonotype is labeled as medium-sized (0.01 to 0.1%). No antigen is known for it. This TCR was sampled from a man aged 40-49 years with primary liver carcinoma and hepatitis B virus infection. Sequenced input: peripheral blood.

In DNA, the CDR3 is TGTGCCAGCAGCTTTAGCGGGAGTACAGATACGCAGTATTTT. This sequence encodes CASSFSGSTDTQYF. The gene calls are TRBV11-2 and TRBJ2-3; 9 positions agree with TRBD2. Germline assignment: CDR1 SGHAT and CDR2 FQNNGV. The CDR3 is 14 amino acids. After removal of 3 bases from V and 3 bases from J, the junction contained 1 base not matched to a gene.